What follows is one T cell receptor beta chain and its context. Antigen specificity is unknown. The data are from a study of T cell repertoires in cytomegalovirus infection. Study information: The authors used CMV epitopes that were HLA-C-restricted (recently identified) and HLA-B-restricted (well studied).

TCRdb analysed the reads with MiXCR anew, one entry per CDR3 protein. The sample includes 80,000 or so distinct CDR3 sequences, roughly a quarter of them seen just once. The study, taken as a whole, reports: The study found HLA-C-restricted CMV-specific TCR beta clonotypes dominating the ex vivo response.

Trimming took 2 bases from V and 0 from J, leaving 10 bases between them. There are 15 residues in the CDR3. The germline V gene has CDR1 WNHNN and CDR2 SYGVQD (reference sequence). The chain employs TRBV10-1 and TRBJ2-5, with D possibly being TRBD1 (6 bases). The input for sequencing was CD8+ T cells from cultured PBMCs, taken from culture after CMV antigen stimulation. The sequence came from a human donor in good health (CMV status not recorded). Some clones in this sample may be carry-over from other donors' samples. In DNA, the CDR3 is TGCGCCAGCAGTGAGGGACAGTCGTACCAAGAGACCCAGTACTTC. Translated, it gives CASSEGQSYQETQYF.